These 32 T cell receptor beta chains were all obtained from the same sample, sequenced in a study of identical twins. TCRdb fed the 5' RACE reads into MiXCR, producing one record per CDR3 protein. The table lists 500,000 to 600,000 distinct CDR3 sequences, less than 25% of them singletons. These data were likewise used in another study, on T cells expressing NK-cell markers.

The sample taken for sequencing was CD4+ T cells sorted from blood. The receptors shown here come from a woman between 18 and 29 years old in good health.

The chain is built from TRBV5-1 and TRBJ1-1; D is perhaps TRBD1 (5 bases). CDR1 is SGHRS and CDR2 is YFSETQ in the germline V gene. The CDR3 length is 14 residues. Deletions cut 4 bases from V and 1 base from J, with 11 bases between. The CDR3 nucleotides are TGCGCCAGCAGCCCCCAGCAGGGGAACACTGAAGCTTTCTTT. Translated, it gives CASSPQQGNTEAFF.

This chain connects TRBV6-1 to TRBJ2-7; tentatively, D is TRBD1 (6 bases). CDR1 is MNHNS, CDR2 SASEGT, per germline. Trimming stripped 0 bases from V and 2 bases from J, with 8 bases between. This CDR3 comprises 14 residues. CDR3 in amino acids: CASSEAAGAYEQYF. CDR3 DNA: TGTGCCAGCAGTGAAGCGGCAGGGGCCTACGAGCAGTACTTC.

The genes are TRBV15 and TRBJ2-5; possible D gene TRBD2, 6 bases. This CDR3 is 15 amino acids long. V was clipped by 3 bases and J by 3 bases, with 14 bases between them. Germline V gives CDR1 LNHNV, CDR2 YYDKDF (reference sequence). The CDR3 coding sequence is TGTGCCACCAGCAGGACTAGTGGGGTTGAAGAGACCCAGTACTTC. The encoded protein is CATSRTSGVEETQYF.

The rearrangement uses TRBV12-3 or TRBV12-4 and TRBJ1-5; a weak D match, TRBD1 (5 bases). The germline V and J ends were trimmed by 6 bases and 0 bases, with 9 bases remaining between them. The CDR3 runs 14 residues. CDR3 amino acids: CASRGEYSNQPQHF. As DNA, the CDR3 is TGTGCCAGCAGGGGGGAGTATAGCAATCAGCCCCAGCATTTT.

J is TRBJ2-7 and V is TRBV6-5; TRBD2 might be the D (6 bases). V lost 2 bases and J 5 bases, leaving 16 bases between the germline ends. The CDR3 totals 15 residues. Per germline, CDR1 MNHEY and CDR2 SVGAGI. The CDR3 DNA follows: TGTGCCAGCAGTTACAGGGAGGTTTCGTCCCACGAGCAGTACTTC. Amino acid sequence: CASSYREVSSHEQYF.

The chain carries TRBV12-3 or TRBV12-4 and TRBJ2-7; 9 bases align to TRBD1. Trimming removed 6 bases from V and 3 bases from J; junction bases left unmatched: 6. CDR3 length: 14 residues. CDR3 sequence (DNA): TGTGCCAGCAGACCGGGACAGGGCCACTACGAGCAGTACTTC. Its protein product is CASRPGQGHYEQYF.

This clonotype came up a few times. This chain joins TRBV7-9 and TRBJ2-1, with 8 bases identical to TRBD2. Trimming removed 6 bases from V and 8 bases from J; junction bases left unmatched: 9. This CDR3 region has 14 residues. Germline V gene lookup returns CDR1 SEHNR and CDR2 FQNEAQ (reference sequence). CDR3 region: CASRLRSGSYEQFF. In nucleotides, the CDR3 is TGTGCCAGCAGACTACGGAGCGGGAGCTATGAGCAGTTCTTC.

This clonotype came up a few times. The genes are TRBV20-1 and TRBJ2-1; weak D call: TRBD1 (6 bases). Trimming pared 6 bases from V and 4 bases from J, leaving 10 bases between. This CDR3 is built from 12 residues. Germline V gene data show CDR1 as DFQATT and CDR2 as SNEGSKA (reference sequence). DNA for the CDR3: TGCAGTGCCAACAGGGTATACAATGAGCAGTTCTTC. This gives the protein CSANRVYNEQFF.

This clonotype was observed a handful of times. The chain is built from TRBV20-1 and TRBJ2-5; no definite D call. V gave up 5 bases and J gave up 5 bases, with 9 bases separating them. This CDR3 spans 11 amino acids. Germline V gene data show CDR1 as DFQATT and CDR2 as SNEGSKA (reference sequence). CDR3 DNA: TGCAGTGCTGGAACTCGGGAGACCCAGTACTTC. Amino acid sequence: CSAGTRETQYF.

The rearrangement uses TRBV5-8 and TRBJ2-5; 13 bases agree with TRBD2. J lost 5 bases, V lost 2 bases, and 9 bases had no gene match. This CDR3 spans 17 amino acids. In germline, CDR1 is SGHTS, CDR2 YDEGEE. CDR3 amino acids: CASSFGGTSGVRETQYF. The DNA for the CDR3 is TGTGCCAGCAGCTTCGGGGGGACTAGCGGGGTTCGGGAGACCCAGTACTTC.

The gene calls are TRBV9 and TRBJ1-1, with 7 bases lining up with TRBD1. The CDR3 length is 14 residues. The ends lost 4 bases at V and 1 base at J; junction bases unmatched: 4. Germline lookup yields CDR1 SGDLS and CDR2 YYNGEE. CDR3 bases: TGTGCCAGCAGCCAGACAGGGAAGAACACTGAAGCTTTCTTT. Amino acids: CASSQTGKNTEAFF.

This clonotype was recorded many times. The V and J genes are TRBV7-6 and TRBJ2-5; D is possibly TRBD1 or TRBD2 (5 bases each). The CDR3 consists of 11 residues. Per germline, CDR1 SGHVS and CDR2 FNYEAQ. V was clipped by 8 bases and J by 4 bases, with 8 bases between them. The CDR3 protein is CASGDRETQYF. In DNA, the CDR3 is TGTGCCAGCGGGGACCGAGAGACCCAGTACTTC.

This clonotype was seen a few times. This chain links TRBV20-1 with TRBJ1-3, with 8 bases that match TRBD1. CDR1 is DFQATT and CDR2 is SNEGSKA in the germline V gene (reference sequence). This CDR3 spans 14 amino acids. V was pared by 3 bases and J by 4 bases, with 5 bases of the junction left unmatched. The CDR3 nucleotides read TGCAGTGCTAGGCAGGGGGCGAGGGGAAACACCATATATTTT. This sequence encodes CSARQGARGNTIYF.

The chain joins TRBV29-1 to TRBJ1-4; D gene unclear. The CDR3 is 11 amino acids. Germline V gives CDR1 SQVTM, CDR2 ANQGSEA. V was shortened by 3 bases and J by 8 bases, with 7 bases between the two germline ends. CDR3 DNA: TGCAGCGTTGACAGCGGGGAAAAACTGTTTTTT. This codes for CSVDSGEKLFF. The entire variable domain, with the rest obtained from reference TRBV29-1 and TRBJ1-4, is as follows: SAVISQKPSRDICQRGTSLTIQCQVDSQVTMMFWYRQQPGQSLTLIATANQGSEATYESGFVIDKFPISRPNLTFSTLTVSNMSPEDSSIYLCSVDSGEKLFFGSGTQLSVL.

This clonotype was seen only a few times. The chain has TRBV14 and TRBJ1-1; D is uncertain. Trimming took 3 bases from V and 1 from J, leaving 12 bases between them. Germline CDR1 reads SGHDN; CDR2 reads FVKESK. This CDR3 has 15 residues. CDR3 in amino acids: CASSQWTGTNTEAFF. For the CDR3, the DNA is TGTGCCAGCAGCCAGTGGACGGGAACGAACACTGAAGCTTTCTTT.

CDR3 sequence: CASSSIQGSFYNEQFF. The CDR3 coding sequence is TGCGCCAGCAGCTCGATACAGGGGAGTTTCTACAATGAGCAGTTCTTC. This chain connects TRBV5-1 to TRBJ2-1; 7 positions agree with TRBD1. In germline, CDR1 is SGHRS, CDR2 YFSETQ. The junction had 9 bases not matched to a gene; V was cut back by 3 bases and J by 3 bases. The CDR3 is made up of 16 amino acids.

The chain recombines TRBV4-3 with TRBJ2-7; tentatively, D is TRBD1 (6 bases). The CDR3 loop spans 15 amino acids. V lost 7 bases and J lost 3, with 19 bases in between. Germline V gives CDR1 LGHNA, CDR2 YSLEER. CDR3 in amino acids: CASTQGQGAYYEQYF. In DNA form, the CDR3 reads TGCGCCAGCACCCAGGGGCAGGGTGCGTACTACGAGCAGTACTTC.

The table lists this clonotype with a few counts. The chain has TRBV6-5 and TRBJ1-1, with D possibly being TRBD1 (6 bases). Trimming took 2 bases from V and 6 from J, leaving 13 bases between them. Germline values: CDR1 MNHEY, CDR2 SVGAGI. The CDR3 extends over 14 amino acids. The CDR3 sequence: CASSYLGGRAEAFF. The CDR3 bases are TGTGCCAGCAGTTACCTTGGGGGGCGGGCTGAAGCTTTCTTT.

This clonotype appeared a few times. The genes are TRBV15 and TRBJ1-6; TRBD1 matches at 7 bases. J gave up 7 bases and V 3 bases, and 6 bases lay outside the gene matches. The CDR3 is 15 amino acids. Germline loops: CDR1 LNHNV, CDR2 YYDKDF (reference sequence). CDR3 nucleotides: TGTGCCACCAGCAGGGCCAGGGGGATGAATTCACCCCTCCACTTT. It yields the protein CATSRARGMNSPLHF.

This clonotype was seen a few times. The V and J genes are TRBV10-3 and TRBJ1-5; weak D call: TRBD1 (6 bases). CDR3 length: 13 amino acids. Germline V gene lookup returns CDR1 ENHRY and CDR2 SYGVKD. The ends were cut back, 4 bases at V and 6 bases at J, with 10 bases in the middle. Here the CDR3 DNA reads TGTGCCATCAGTGTAGGGGGGCTTCAGCCCCAGCATTTT. Translation gives CAISVGGLQPQHF.

The sample holds a few counts of this clonotype. The chain carries TRBV19 and TRBJ2-1; the match to TRBD1 covers 9 bases. CDR1 is LNHDA, CDR2 SQIVND, per germline (reference sequence). This CDR3 contains 16 residues. The junction had 9 bases not matched to a gene; V was cut back by 5 bases and J by 4 bases. Here the CDR3 reads CASSRGDRVRYNEQFF. CDR3 nucleotide sequence: TGTGCCAGTAGTCGCGGGGACAGGGTGAGGTACAATGAGCAGTTCTTC.

This clonotype was detected many times. The V and J genes are TRBV12-5 and TRBJ2-7; possible D gene TRBD2, 5 bases. V was pared by 0 bases and J by 6 bases, with 9 bases between. CDR1 and CDR2 from the germline V gene are LGHNT and FRNRAP. This CDR3 comprises 13 residues. CDR3 amino acids: CASGLVLGSEQYF. Written as DNA, the CDR3 is TGTGCTAGTGGTTTGGTACTTGGGAGCGAGCAGTACTTC.

This chain uses TRBV18 with TRBJ2-6; D gene unclear. With 3 bases removed from V and 2 bases from J, the gap between germline ends came to 5 bases. The germline CDR1 and CDR2 sequences are KGHSH and LQKENI. The CDR3 is made up of 14 amino acids. CDR3 coding DNA: TGTGCCAGCTCACCGGCAGCTGGGGCCAACGTCCTGACTTTC. Protein: CASSPAAGANVLTF.

This clonotype was seen more than once but under ten times. This rearrangement joins TRBV5-6 to TRBJ2-7; the D is unclear. Germline-derived CDR1 and CDR2 are SGHDT and YYEEEE. Trimming pared 0 bases from V and 2 bases from J, leaving 12 bases between. The CDR3 sequence is 15 residues long. CDR3 coding DNA: TGTGCCAGCAGCTTGGTAGGTACGGCGACCTACGAGCAGTACTTC. It encodes CASSLVGTATYEQYF.

This chain joins TRBV9 and TRBJ2-7, with 7 bases identical to TRBD1. CDR1 is SGDLS, CDR2 YYNGEE, per germline. V dropped 0 bases and J dropped 5; count of bases not matched to a gene: 2. The CDR3 consists of 13 residues. This CDR3 reads CASSVAGTDEQYF. Here the CDR3 DNA reads TGTGCCAGCAGCGTAGCTGGGACAGACGAGCAGTACTTC.

The chain recombines TRBV20-1 with TRBJ1-1; 9 positions match TRBD1. The V gene end was trimmed by 4 bases and the J gene end by 1 base; junction bases not matched to a gene: 4. The CDR3 covers 14 residues. Germline CDR1 is DFQATT and CDR2 is SNEGSKA (reference sequence). CDR3 loop: CSAKGTGSNTEAFF. The CDR3 DNA sequence: TGCAGTGCTAAAGGGACAGGGTCGAACACTGAAGCTTTCTTT.

This chain links TRBV10-3 with TRBJ2-6, with 9 bases fitting TRBD1. Trimming took 10 bases from V and 0 from J; bases not matched to a gene: 7. Germline CDR1 reads ENHRY; CDR2 reads SYGVKD. The length of the CDR3 is 16 residues. This chain's CDR3 is CATTGGQGSGANVLTF. DNA of the CDR3: TGTGCCACCACGGGGGGACAGGGCTCTGGGGCCAACGTCCTGACTTTC.

This chain uses TRBV3-1 with TRBJ2-1; 8 bases are a match to TRBD2. Germline V gives CDR1 LGHDT, CDR2 YNNKEL (reference sequence). V was pared by 1 base and J by 9 bases, with 11 bases of the junction left unmatched. The CDR3 runs 16 residues. The CDR3 reads CASSQAGARREGEQFF. For the CDR3, the DNA is TGTGCCAGCAGCCAAGCCGGGGCTAGACGGGAGGGTGAGCAGTTCTTC.

This clonotype turned up a few times. The gene calls are TRBV20-1 and TRBJ2-2, with 12 positions matching TRBD2. V lost 3 bases to trimming and J lost 2 bases; unmatched junction nucleotides: 7. The CDR3 spans 17 residues. Germline V CDR1 and CDR2: DFQATT, SNEGSKA (reference sequence). The CDR3 DNA reads TGCAGTGCTAGTCCCGGACTAGCGGGATTCAACACCGGGGAGCTGTTTTTT. This codes for CSASPGLAGFNTGELFF.

This clonotype was detected only a few times. The chain uses TRBV11-2 and TRBJ2-7; 9 bases agree with TRBD2. V shed 4 bases and J 7 bases; nucleotides not matched to a gene: 8. This CDR3 spans 14 amino acids. Germline assignment: CDR1 SGHAT and CDR2 FQNNGV. The CDR3 DNA follows: TGTGCCAGCAGCTCACTAGCGGGCGCCTGGGAGCAGTACTTC. Translating it yields CASSSLAGAWEQYF.

This clonotype occurred a few times. The rearrangement joins TRBV12-3 or TRBV12-4 to TRBJ1-5; a possible D gene is TRBD1 (5 bases). CDR3 length: 15 residues. V was cut by 6 bases and J by 4 bases, with 16 bases left in between. CDR3 loop: CASSDSGRTNQPQHF. The CDR3 nucleotides read TGTGCCAGCAGCGACTCAGGACGGACAAATCAGCCCCAGCATTTT.

The chain has TRBV25-1 and TRBJ1-1; TRBD1 is a possible D gene (6 bases). The CDR3 is 12 amino acids. The V gene's germline CDR1 is MGHDK and CDR2 SYGVNS. V gave up 6 bases and J gave up 9 bases, with 14 bases separating them. As DNA, the CDR3 is TGTGCCAGCAGGGGACAAACTGGGAAAGCTTTCTTT. This encodes CASRGQTGKAFF.